This T cell receptor (beta chain) is drawn from a study of cytomegalovirus exposure and HLA in healthy donors. This CDR3 is 14 amino acids long. Trimming removed 1 base at V and 5 bases at J, with 11 bases between. In germline, CDR1 is SGHDN, CDR2 FVKESK. All donors participated as healthy donors of bone marrow. In regard to this clone: Its specificity is not known.

Study-level points and caveats: Several V segments, TRBV6-2 and TRBV6-3 among them, could not be told apart and were dropped. A later analysis reportedly found fewer N-insertions in an Asian-associated ancestry cluster than the roughly 680-donor mean.

PCR employed 60 Vbeta and 13 Jbeta primers. Libraries were prepared by immunoSEQ multiplex PCR; TCRdb keeps only in-frame clonotypes and omits some of them. The sample yields 85,000 to 90,000 clones, roughly 80% seen once. This TCR derives from a young man in good health and CMV-seronegative. The specimen sequenced was PBMCs. The chain has TRBV14 and TRBJ1-2, with a tentative D call TRBD1 (6 bases). The CDR3 DNA sequence: TGTGCCAGCAGCCAAGGCAGGGGCGGTTATGGCTACACCTTC. Its protein product is CASSQGRGGYGYTF.